Presented here are 9 T cell receptor beta chains from one specimen sequenced in a study of blood T cell repertoires in COVID-19. Produced via immunoSEQ multiplex PCR; TCRdb's table is partial and in-frame only. The table has 77,000 or so clones, around 83% seen once. The sequencing input was peripheral blood. All receptors come from a woman aged 55-70 years with acute or convalescent COVID-19.

V usage is TRBV19 and J usage is TRBJ1-2, with no clear D. Per germline, CDR1 LNHDA and CDR2 SQIVND (reference sequence). Trimming pared 8 bases from V and 4 bases from J, leaving 14 bases between. The CDR3 length is 13 residues. In DNA form, the CDR3 reads TGTGCCAGTGCACCTACCGGAGGCTATGGCTACACCTTC. Amino acids: CASAPTGGYGYTF.

The chain recombines TRBV2 with TRBJ1-6; tentative D call: TRBD1 (6 bases). This CDR3 has 15 residues. Trimming took off 7 bases at V and 7 bases at J, with 17 bases between the two ends. Germline CDR1 SNHLY, CDR2 FYNNEI. In nucleotides, the CDR3 is TGTGCCAGCAACAGCCCCGCAGGGACAAATTCACCCCTCCACTTT. Its translation: CASNSPAGTNSPLHF.

This clone was detected only once. This chain joins TRBV30 and TRBJ1-4; 7 nucleotides agree with TRBD1. This CDR3 is 13 amino acids long. V lost 3 bases to trimming and J lost 7 bases; unmatched junction nucleotides: 5. Per germline, CDR1 GTSNPN and CDR2 SVGIG (reference sequence). Written as DNA, the CDR3 is TGTGCCTGGAGACGGCCAGGGGGTGAAAAACTGTTTTTT. It codes for CAWRRPGGEKLFF. The full variable domain, completed using reference TRBV30 and TRBJ1-4, is SQTIHQWPATLVQPVGSPLSLECTVEGTSNPNLYWYRQAAGRGLQLLFYSVGIGQISSEVPQNLSASRPQDRQFILSSKKLLLSDSGFYLCAWRRPGGEKLFFGSGTQLSVL.

This clone was seen once. J is TRBJ1-1 and V is TRBV19; 10 nucleotides align to TRBD1. This CDR3 has 19 amino acids. V dropped 1 base and J dropped 0; count of bases not matched to a gene: 11. CDR1 LNHDA and CDR2 SQIVND come from the germline V gene (reference sequence). CDR3 amino acids: CASSIGTGDRGFLNTEAFF. The CDR3 DNA follows: TGTGCCAGTAGTATAGGGACAGGGGACAGGGGATTTCTGAACACTGAAGCTTTCTTT.

This clone was detected only once. The chain has TRBV11-2 and TRBJ2-5, with 11 bases identical to TRBD2. V shed 5 bases, J shed 5 bases, and the junction held 4 bases outside the gene matches. The CDR3 consists of 14 residues. CDR1 and CDR2 (germline): SGHAT, FQNNGV. The CDR3 nucleotides are TGTGCCAGCAGCCGTAGCGGGGGGGATGAGACCCAGTACTTC. Its translation: CASSRSGGDETQYF.

This rearrangement joins TRBV11-2 to TRBJ1-3; D remains ambiguous. Per germline, CDR1 SGHAT and CDR2 FQNNGV. This CDR3 region has 16 residues. V was pared by 1 base and J by 0 bases, with 10 bases between. The CDR3 here is CASSLVVASSGNTIYF. The CDR3 DNA is TGTGCCAGCAGCTTAGTGGTGGCTTCCTCTGGAAACACCATATATTTT.

The chain couples TRBV7-9 to TRBJ1-1, with unresolved D. Trimming stripped 3 bases from V and 1 base from J, with 6 bases between. Germline loops: CDR1 SEHNR, CDR2 FQNEAQ (reference sequence). This CDR3 contains 13 residues. The CDR3 loop is CASSFEPNTEAFF. For the CDR3, the DNA is TGTGCCAGCAGCTTTGAGCCGAACACTGAAGCTTTCTTT.

The chain is built from TRBV29-1 and TRBJ2-7, with 8 bases identical to TRBD1. CDR1 is SQVTM and CDR2 is ANQGSEA in the germline V gene. The CDR3 covers 13 residues. The junction had 11 bases not matched to a gene; V was cut back by 7 bases and J by 6 bases. The CDR3 loop is CSARTGRVGEQYF. Written as DNA, the CDR3 is TGCAGCGCCCGGACAGGGCGCGTGGGCGAGCAGTACTTC.

V usage is TRBV9 and J usage is TRBJ2-1, with TRBD2 as a possible D gene (6 bases). The CDR3 loop spans 15 amino acids. Germline V CDR1 and CDR2: SGDLS, YYNGEE. V was shortened by 0 bases and J by 7 bases, with 14 bases between the two germline ends. CDR3 protein: CASSVDAGHWNEQFF. CDR3 in DNA: TGTGCCAGCAGCGTAGATGCGGGGCACTGGAATGAGCAGTTCTTC.